This is a list of T cell receptor beta chains from one sample in a study of siplizumab effects on memory and regulatory T cells. The method was immunoSEQ multiplex PCR; TCRdb's version includes in-frame clones alone and lacks a portion of them. In the table there are about 56,000 clones, around 97% of which are singletons. The material sequenced was naive CD8+ T cells sorted from blood. Receptor source: a human donor in good health. Both conserved end residues are part of each CDR3. The order of the fields is clone size, D gene, V gene, J gene, CDR3 protein, CDR3 DNA. A D gene is named only where the DNA matches it firmly. Only part of the rows carry a size: once, few, many, or a class if the clone is expanded.

abundance: .
d_gene: .
v_gene: TRBV5-5
j_gene: TRBJ2-5
CDR3aa: CASSFQETQYF
CDR3nt: TGTGCCAGCAGCTTCCAAGAGACCCAGTACTTC

abundance: .
d_gene: TRBD1
v_gene: TRBV11-3
j_gene: TRBJ1-1
CDR3aa: CASSFQGAEAFF
CDR3nt: TGTGCCAGCAGTTTTCAGGGGGCTGAAGCTTTCTTT

abundance: .
d_gene: .
v_gene: TRBV27
j_gene: TRBJ1-4
CDR3aa: CASSLYPGITAEKLFF
CDR3nt: TGTGCCAGCAGTTTATATCCGGGTATTACGGCTGAAAAACTGTTTTTT

abundance: .
d_gene: TRBD2
v_gene: TRBV4-3
j_gene: TRBJ2-3
CDR3aa: CASSQDLAGGGDTQYF
CDR3nt: TGCGCCAGCAGCCAAGATTTAGCGGGAGGGGGAGATACGCAGTATTTT

abundance: .
d_gene: .
v_gene: TRBV27
j_gene: TRBJ1-5
CDR3aa: CASSWSSNQPQHF
CDR3nt: TGTGCCAGCAGTTGGAGTAGCAATCAGCCCCAGCATTTT

abundance: .
d_gene: .
v_gene: TRBV10-1
j_gene: TRBJ1-5
CDR3aa: CASSNKPQHF
CDR3nt: TGCGCCAGCAGCAATAAACCCCAGCATTTT

abundance: .
d_gene: .
v_gene: TRBV5-1
j_gene: TRBJ2-1
CDR3aa: CASSLILETLNEQFF
CDR3nt: TGCGCCAGCAGCTTAATTTTAGAGACTCTCAATGAGCAGTTCTTC

abundance: .
d_gene: .
v_gene: TRBV29-1
j_gene: TRBJ1-2
CDR3aa: CSVGDGWQANYGYTF
CDR3nt: TGCAGCGTTGGGGACGGATGGCAGGCTAACTATGGCTACACCTTC

abundance: few
d_gene: .
v_gene: TRBV5-1
j_gene: TRBJ1-1
CDR3aa: CASSLYQGSTEAFF
CDR3nt: TGCGCCAGCAGCCTATACCAGGGGAGCACTGAAGCTTTCTTT

abundance: .
d_gene: .
v_gene: TRBV27
j_gene: TRBJ2-2
CDR3aa: CASSLLITGELFF
CDR3nt: TGTGCCAGCAGTCTCTTGATCACCGGGGAGCTGTTTTTT

abundance: .
d_gene: TRBD1
v_gene: TRBV7-8
j_gene: TRBJ2-7
CDR3aa: CASSPGTGDYEQYF
CDR3nt: TGTGCCAGCAGCCCAGGGACAGGGGACTACGAGCAGTACTTC

abundance: .
d_gene: TRBD2
v_gene: TRBV29-1
j_gene: TRBJ2-7
CDR3aa: CSGTSGSYEQYF
CDR3nt: TGCAGCGGGACTAGCGGCTCCTACGAGCAGTACTTC

abundance: once
d_gene: TRBD1
v_gene: TRBV29-1
j_gene: TRBJ2-2
CDR3aa: CSVETGGLGTGELFF
CDR3nt: TGCAGCGTTGAAACAGGGGGATTAGGCACCGGGGAGCTGTTTTTT

abundance: .
d_gene: .
v_gene: TRBV16
j_gene: TRBJ2-1
CDR3aa: CASKETAAFPSSYNEQFF
CDR3nt: TGTGCCAGCAAGGAGACTGCAGCGTTCCCGAGCTCCTACAATGAGCAGTTCTTC

abundance: .
d_gene: .
v_gene: TRBV28
j_gene: TRBJ2-7
CDR3aa: CASSLPPVSYEQYF
CDR3nt: TGTGCCAGCAGTTTACCCCCTGTCAGCTACGAGCAGTACTTC

abundance: .
d_gene: .
v_gene: TRBV6-1
j_gene: TRBJ1-2
CDR3aa: CASSEGLGGGYGYTF
CDR3nt: TGTGCCAGCAGTGAAGGGCTGGGGGGGGGCTATGGCTACACCTTC

abundance: once
d_gene: TRBD2
v_gene: TRBV18
j_gene: TRBJ2-7
CDR3aa: CASSYGVWTSPSSYEQYF
CDR3nt: TGTGCCAGCTCATACGGGGTATGGACTAGTCCCTCCTCCTACGAGCAGTACTTC

abundance: .
d_gene: TRBD2
v_gene: TRBV4-2
j_gene: TRBJ2-7
CDR3aa: CASSPEGLAGEQYF
CDR3nt: TGTGCCAGCAGCCCGGAGGGCCTAGCGGGCGAGCAGTACTTC

abundance: .
d_gene: .
v_gene: TRBV5-1
j_gene: TRBJ2-1
CDR3aa: CASSLEGVGEQFF
CDR3nt: TGCGCCAGCAGCTTGGAGGGGGTAGGGGAGCAGTTCTTC

abundance: .
d_gene: TRBD2
v_gene: TRBV10-3
j_gene: TRBJ2-3
CDR3aa: CAISGLAGDTDTQYF
CDR3nt: TGTGCCATCAGCGGACTAGCGGGAGACACAGATACGCAGTATTTT

abundance: .
d_gene: TRBD1
v_gene: TRBV4-1
j_gene: TRBJ2-5
CDR3aa: CASSHPTGTGALKQYF
CDR3nt: TGCGCCAGCAGCCATCCAACCGGGACAGGGGCCTTGAAGCAGTACTTC

abundance: .
d_gene: .
v_gene: TRBV9
j_gene: TRBJ2-2
CDR3aa: CASSAGTTNTGELFF
CDR3nt: TGTGCCAGCAGCGCCGGGACAACGAACACCGGGGAGCTGTTTTTT

abundance: .
d_gene: .
v_gene: TRBV10-3
j_gene: TRBJ1-4
CDR3aa: CAISESNGEANEKLFF
CDR3nt: TGTGCCATCAGTGAGTCGAATGGGGAAGCTAATGAAAAACTGTTTTTT

abundance: .
d_gene: .
v_gene: TRBV2
j_gene: TRBJ2-2
CDR3aa: CASKAGELFF
CDR3nt: TGTGCCAGCAAGGCCGGGGAGCTGTTTTTT

abundance: .
d_gene: .
v_gene: TRBV2
j_gene: TRBJ2-3
CDR3aa: CASRGTFTDTQYF
CDR3nt: TGTGCCAGCAGAGGGACCTTCACAGATACGCAGTATTTT

abundance: .
d_gene: .
v_gene: TRBV14
j_gene: TRBJ2-5
CDR3aa: CASSHLAGRETQYF
CDR3nt: TGTGCCAGCAGCCACCTCGCGGGGCGAGAGACCCAGTACTTC

abundance: .
d_gene: .
v_gene: TRBV27
j_gene: TRBJ1-1
CDR3aa: CASSIAGLTEAFF
CDR3nt: TGTGCCAGCAGCATAGCAGGGCTCACTGAAGCTTTCTTT

abundance: .
d_gene: TRBD2
v_gene: TRBV27
j_gene: TRBJ2-1
CDR3aa: CASSLAGVGYNEQFF
CDR3nt: TGTGCCAGCTCCTTAGCGGGAGTAGGCTACAATGAGCAGTTCTTC

abundance: .
d_gene: .
v_gene: TRBV6-5
j_gene: TRBJ2-7
CDR3aa: CASNYGGGFSYEQYF
CDR3nt: TGTGCCAGCAATTACGGTGGGGGTTTCTCCTACGAGCAGTACTTC

abundance: .
d_gene: .
v_gene: TRBV29-1
j_gene: TRBJ1-2
CDR3aa: CSVDPWGDYGYTF
CDR3nt: TGCAGCGTCGACCCTTGGGGCGACTATGGCTACACCTTC

abundance: .
d_gene: TRBD1
v_gene: TRBV7-8
j_gene: TRBJ2-5
CDR3aa: CASSTLRDSEETQYF
CDR3nt: TGTGCCAGCAGCACGCTCCGGGACAGTGAAGAGACCCAGTACTTC

abundance: .
d_gene: .
v_gene: TRBV2
j_gene: TRBJ2-3
CDR3aa: CASSDSFKLDTQYF
CDR3nt: TGTGCCAGCAGTGACAGTTTCAAACTAGATACGCAGTATTTT

abundance: once
d_gene: .
v_gene: TRBV7-2
j_gene: TRBJ1-1
CDR3aa: CASSHPASDYEAFF
CDR3nt: TGTGCCAGCAGCCACCCCGCCAGCGATTATGAAGCTTTCTTT

abundance: .
d_gene: .
v_gene: TRBV7-9
j_gene: TRBJ2-5
CDR3aa: CASSLLGETQYF
CDR3nt: TGTGCCAGCAGCTTACTGGGGGAGACCCAGTACTTC

abundance: once
d_gene: .
v_gene: TRBV7-2
j_gene: TRBJ2-2
CDR3aa: CASSLIRDNTGELFF
CDR3nt: TGTGCCAGCAGCTTAATCAGGGATAACACCGGGGAGCTGTTTTTT

abundance: .
d_gene: TRBD2
v_gene: TRBV11-3
j_gene: TRBJ2-1
CDR3aa: CASSRSGLAGEHDEQFF
CDR3nt: TGTGCCAGCAGCCGATCCGGACTAGCGGGAGAACACGATGAGCAGTTCTTC

abundance: .
d_gene: TRBD2
v_gene: TRBV29-1
j_gene: TRBJ2-7
CDR3aa: CSVELAGSGYEQYF
CDR3nt: TGCAGCGTTGAACTAGCGGGTTCGGGGTACGAGCAGTACTTC

abundance: once
d_gene: .
v_gene: TRBV5-1
j_gene: TRBJ2-7
CDR3aa: CASGTAYEQYF
CDR3nt: TGCGCCAGCGGGACGGCCTACGAGCAGTACTTC

abundance: .
d_gene: .
v_gene: TRBV30
j_gene: TRBJ1-3
CDR3aa: CARGVSGNTIYF
CDR3nt: TGTGCCCGAGGGGTCTCTGGAAACACCATATATTTT